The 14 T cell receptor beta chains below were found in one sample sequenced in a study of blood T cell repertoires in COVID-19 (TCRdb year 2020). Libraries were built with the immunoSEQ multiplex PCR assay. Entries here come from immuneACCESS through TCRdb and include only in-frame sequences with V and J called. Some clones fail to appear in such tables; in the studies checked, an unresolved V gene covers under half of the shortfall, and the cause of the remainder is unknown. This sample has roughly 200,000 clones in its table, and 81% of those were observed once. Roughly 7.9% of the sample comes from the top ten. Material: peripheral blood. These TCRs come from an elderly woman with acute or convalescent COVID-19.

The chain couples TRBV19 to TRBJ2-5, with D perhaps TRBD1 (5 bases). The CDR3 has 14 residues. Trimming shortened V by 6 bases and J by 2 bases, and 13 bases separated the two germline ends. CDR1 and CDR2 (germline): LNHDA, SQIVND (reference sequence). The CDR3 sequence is CASSTGPTQETQYF. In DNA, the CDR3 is TGTGCCAGTAGCACAGGCCCAACACAAGAGACCCAGTACTTC.

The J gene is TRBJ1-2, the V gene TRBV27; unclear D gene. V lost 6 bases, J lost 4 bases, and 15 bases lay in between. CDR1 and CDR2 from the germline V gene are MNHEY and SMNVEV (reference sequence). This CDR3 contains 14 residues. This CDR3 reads CASRPQPTAYGYTF. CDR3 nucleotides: TGTGCCAGCAGACCCCAGCCCACAGCCTATGGCTACACCTTC.

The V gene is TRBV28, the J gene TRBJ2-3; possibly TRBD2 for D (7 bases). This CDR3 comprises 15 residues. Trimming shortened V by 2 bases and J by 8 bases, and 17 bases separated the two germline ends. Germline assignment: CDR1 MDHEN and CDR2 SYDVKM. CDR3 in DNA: TGTGCCAGCAGTTTACGGGGGGCCCTGGGCGTTACGCAGTATTTT. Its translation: CASSLRGALGVTQYF. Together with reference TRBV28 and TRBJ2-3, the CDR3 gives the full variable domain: DVKVTQSSRYLVKRTGEKVFLECVQDMDHENMFWYRQDPGLGLRLIYFSYDVKMKEKGDIPEGYSVSREKKERFSLILESASTNQTSMYLCASSLRGALGVTQYFGPGTRLTVL.

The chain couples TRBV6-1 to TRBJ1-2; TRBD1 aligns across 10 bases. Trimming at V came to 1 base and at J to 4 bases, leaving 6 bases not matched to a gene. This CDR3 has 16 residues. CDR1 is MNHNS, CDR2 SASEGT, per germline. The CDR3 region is CASSEGDRGHFYGYTF. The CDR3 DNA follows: TGTGCCAGCAGTGAAGGGGACAGGGGACATTTCTATGGCTACACCTTC.

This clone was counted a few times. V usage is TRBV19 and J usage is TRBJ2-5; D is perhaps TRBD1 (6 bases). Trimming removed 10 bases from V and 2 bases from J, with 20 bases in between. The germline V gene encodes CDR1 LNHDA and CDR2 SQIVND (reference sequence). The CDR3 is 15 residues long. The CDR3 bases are TGTGCCACACGCGAAACGGGACATCTACAAGAGACCCAGTACTTC. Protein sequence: CATRETGHLQETQYF. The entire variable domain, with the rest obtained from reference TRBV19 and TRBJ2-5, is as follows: DGGITQSPKYLFRKEGQNVTLSCEQNLNHDAMYWYRQDPGQGLRLIYYSQIVNDFQKGDIAEGYSVSREKKESFPLTVTSAQKNPTAFYLCATRETGHLQETQYFGPGTRLLVL.

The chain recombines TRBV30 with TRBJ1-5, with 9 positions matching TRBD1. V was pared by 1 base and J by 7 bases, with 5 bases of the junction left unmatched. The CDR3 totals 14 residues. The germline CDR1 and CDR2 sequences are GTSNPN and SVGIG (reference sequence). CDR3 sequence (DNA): TGTGCCTGGAGTGGGGTGACAGGGGGACAGCCCCAGCATTTT. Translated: CAWSGVTGGQPQHF.

The chain's CDR3 is CATSSPGQGVIAKNIQYF. In DNA, the CDR3 is TGTGCCACCAGCAGCCCGGGACAGGGCGTAATAGCCAAAAACATTCAGTACTTC. The chain links TRBV15 to TRBJ2-4; 9 bases are a match to TRBD1. V shed 3 bases, J shed 0 bases, and the junction held 9 bases outside the gene matches. CDR1 and CDR2 (germline): LNHNV, YYDKDF (reference sequence). CDR3 length: 18 residues.

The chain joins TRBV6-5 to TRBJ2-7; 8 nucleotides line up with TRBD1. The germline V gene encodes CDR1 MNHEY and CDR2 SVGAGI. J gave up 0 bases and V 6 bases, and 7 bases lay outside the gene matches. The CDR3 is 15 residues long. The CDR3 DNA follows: TGTGCCAGCAGCCGGACAGGGCAACTCTCCTACGAGCAGTACTTC. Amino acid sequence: CASSRTGQLSYEQYF.

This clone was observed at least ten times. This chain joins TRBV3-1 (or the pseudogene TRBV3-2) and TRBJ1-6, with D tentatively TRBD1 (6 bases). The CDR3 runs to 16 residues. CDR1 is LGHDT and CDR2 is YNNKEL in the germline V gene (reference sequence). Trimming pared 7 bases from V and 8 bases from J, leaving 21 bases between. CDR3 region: CASTATRSQGHSPLHF. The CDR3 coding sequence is TGTGCCAGCACCGCCACCCGGTCCCAGGGGCATTCACCCCTCCACTTT.

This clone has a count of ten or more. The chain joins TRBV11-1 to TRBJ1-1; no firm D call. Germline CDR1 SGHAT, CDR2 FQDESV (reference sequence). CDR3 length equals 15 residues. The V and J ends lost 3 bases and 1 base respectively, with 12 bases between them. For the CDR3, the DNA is TGTGCCAGCAGCTTTTTGGTAGGAGGGAACACTGAAGCTTTCTTT. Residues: CASSFLVGGNTEAFF.

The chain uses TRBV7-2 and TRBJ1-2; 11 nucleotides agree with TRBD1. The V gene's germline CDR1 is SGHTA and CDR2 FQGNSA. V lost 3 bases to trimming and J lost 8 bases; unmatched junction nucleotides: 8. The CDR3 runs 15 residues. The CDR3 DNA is TGTGCCAGCAGCTTCCCCCCGGGACAGGGGGGAGGCTACACCTTC. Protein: CASSFPPGQGGGYTF. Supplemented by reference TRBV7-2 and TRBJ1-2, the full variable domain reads GAGVSQSPSNKVTEKGKDVELRCDPISGHTALYWYRQSLGQGLEFLIYFQGNSAPDKSGLPSDRFSAERTGGSVSTLTIQRTQQEDSAVYLCASSFPPGQGGGYTFGSGTRLTVV.

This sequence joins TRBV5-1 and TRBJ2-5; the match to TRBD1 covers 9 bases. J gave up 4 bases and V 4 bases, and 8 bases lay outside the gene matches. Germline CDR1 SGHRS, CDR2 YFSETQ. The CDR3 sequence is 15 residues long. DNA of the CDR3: TGCGCCAGCAGCCTGGATGGGGGACAGGGAGAGACCCAGTACTTC. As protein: CASSLDGGQGETQYF.

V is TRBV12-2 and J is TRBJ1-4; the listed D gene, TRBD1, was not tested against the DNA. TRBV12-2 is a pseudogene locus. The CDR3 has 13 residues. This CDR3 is CASRLESLSQLFF. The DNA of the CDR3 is TGTGCAAGTCGCTTAGAATCGCTCAGTCAACTGTTTTTT.

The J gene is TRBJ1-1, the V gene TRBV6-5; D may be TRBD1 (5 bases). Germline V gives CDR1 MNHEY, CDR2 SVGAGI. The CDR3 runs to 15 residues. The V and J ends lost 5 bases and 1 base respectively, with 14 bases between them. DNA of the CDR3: TGTGCCAGCAGTCCGACGGCAGGGCAGAACACTGAAGCTTTCTTT. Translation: CASSPTAGQNTEAFF.